Each of the 29 T cell receptor beta chains below was sequenced from the same sample in a study of cytotoxic CD8 clonotypes in ibrutinib-treated CLL. Generated by immunoSEQ multiplex PCR, the TCRdb table keeps only in-frame clones and is missing some. The data hold about 140,000 clones, with roughly 80% observed a single time. This sample comprised PBMCs, obtained after 12 months of ibrutinib treatment. The source of these receptors is a human donor with chronic lymphocytic leukemia.

This clone showed up many times. The chain joins TRBV28 to TRBJ2-7; 7 bases agree with TRBD1. CDR3 length equals 12 residues. The V gene's germline CDR1 is MDHEN and CDR2 SYDVKM. V dropped 4 bases and J dropped 5; count of bases not matched to a gene: 2. The CDR3 DNA follows: TGTGCCAGCAGTTACAGGGGCAACGAGCAGTACTTC. It encodes CASSYRGNEQYF.

This clone has just one count. This rearrangement joins TRBV7-2 to TRBJ2-3; TRBD2 matches at 14 bases. The CDR3 is 18 amino acids. Trimming at V came to 0 bases and at J to 0 bases, leaving 2 bases not matched to a gene. The V gene's germline CDR1 is SGHTA and CDR2 FQGNSA. DNA for the CDR3: TGTGCCAGCAGCTTAGCGGGACTAGCGGGAGCTAGCACAGATACGCAGTATTTT. Translated, it gives CASSLAGLAGASTDTQYF.

V is TRBV15 and J is TRBJ2-7; TRBD1 aligns across 8 bases. Germline CDR1 is LNHNV and CDR2 is YYDKDF (reference sequence). V was clipped by 2 bases and J by 3 bases; unmatched bases: 6. The CDR3 has 15 residues. CDR3 nucleotides: TGTGCCACCAGCAGACCCGGGACAGGAGACTACGAGCAGTACTTC. The encoded protein is CATSRPGTGDYEQYF.

The chain uses TRBV30 and TRBJ2-7; D is unresolved. The germline CDR1 and CDR2 sequences are GTSNPN and SVGIG (reference sequence). CDR3 length: 10 amino acids. Deletions cut 5 bases from V and 1 base from J, with 3 bases between. The CDR3 nucleotides are TGTGCCTGGGGGTCCTACGAGCAGTACTTC. Translation: CAWGSYEQYF.

The CDR3 nucleotides are TGTGCCAGCAGCAAATTCAGGGGTATGGCCTACGAGCAGTACTTC. It is translated as CASSKFRGMAYEQYF. The J gene is TRBJ2-7, the V gene TRBV28; D perhaps matches TRBD1 (6 bases). V lost 6 bases to trimming and J lost 2 bases, with 17 bases between them. The CDR3 totals 15 residues. CDR1 is MDHEN, CDR2 SYDVKM, per germline.

The count of this clone is one. V and J are TRBV27 and TRBJ2-1, with D maybe TRBD2 (7 bases). From germline, CDR1 is MNHEY and CDR2 SMNVEV (reference sequence). The CDR3 loop spans 15 amino acids. Trimming removed 3 bases at V and 0 bases at J, with 9 bases between. The chain's CDR3 is CASSFRGASYNEQFF. In nucleotides, the CDR3 is TGTGCCAGCAGTTTTCGGGGGGCCTCCTACAATGAGCAGTTCTTC.

The rearrangement uses TRBV28 and TRBJ2-2; 8 nucleotides line up with TRBD1. V dropped 3 bases and J dropped 1; count of bases not matched to a gene: 4. The length of the CDR3 is 16 residues. The germline CDR1 and CDR2 sequences are MDHEN and SYDVKM. CDR3: CASSLVGQVNTGELFF. In nucleotides, the CDR3 is TGTGCCAGCAGTTTGGTGGGACAGGTGAACACCGGGGAGCTGTTTTTT.

V usage is TRBV10-3 and J usage is TRBJ2-5; D possibly corresponds to TRBD1 (6 bases). CDR1 is ENHRY, CDR2 SYGVKD, per germline. The CDR3 extends over 15 amino acids. The germline V and J ends were trimmed by 3 bases and 5 bases, with 16 bases remaining between them. CDR3 region: CAISERDTPGETQYF. In DNA form, the CDR3 reads TGTGCCATCAGTGAAAGGGACACCCCGGGGGAGACCCAGTACTTC.

The chain recombines TRBV27 with TRBJ2-3; TRBD2 matches 10 bases. The germline V gene has CDR1 MNHEY and CDR2 SMNVEV (reference sequence). With 6 bases clipped from V and 9 bases from J, the junction kept 9 bases outside the gene matches. This CDR3 spans 14 amino acids. The CDR3, as DNA: TGTGCCAGCAGGTTCCCTAGCGGGAGCGGGACGCAGTATTTT. Its translation: CASRFPSGSGTQYF.

This clone was seen a handful of times. The chain uses TRBV7-9 and TRBJ1-2; 11 positions match TRBD1. V was pared by 5 bases and J by 0 bases, with 2 bases of the junction left unmatched. The CDR3 has 15 amino acids. Germline-derived CDR1 and CDR2 are SEHNR and FQNEAQ (reference sequence). CDR3 sequence (DNA): TGTGCCAGCAGCGGGACAGGGGGATCTAACTATGGCTACACCTTC. Translating gives CASSGTGGSNYGYTF.

The V call is TRBV5-1, the J call TRBJ2-7; 9 nucleotides agree with TRBD1. The length of the CDR3 is 15 residues. V lost 4 bases and J lost 5; bases outside the gene matches: 10. Per the germline V gene, CDR1 is SGHRS and CDR2 is YFSETQ. DNA for the CDR3: TGCGCCAGCAGCCCAGGGACAGGGAGTGTCCACGAGCAGTACTTC. It codes for CASSPGTGSVHEQYF.

The chain recombines TRBV19 with TRBJ2-1; tentative D call: TRBD2 (7 bases). Per germline, CDR1 LNHDA and CDR2 SQIVND (reference sequence). This CDR3 has 15 amino acids. The V end lost 2 bases, the J end lost 9 bases, and 17 bases lay between the germline ends. In DNA form, the CDR3 reads TGTGCCAGTAGTATAAATGTGGGGGGGCTTGCTGAGCAGTTCTTC. Translating gives CASSINVGGLAEQFF.

V gene TRBV6-5 combines with J gene TRBJ1-5; 8 positions agree with TRBD1. The CDR3 extends over 14 amino acids. Germline V CDR1 and CDR2: MNHEY, SVGAGI. V shed 7 bases, J shed 2 bases, and the junction held 4 bases outside the gene matches. CDR3 protein: CASKQDRGNQPQHF. The DNA for the CDR3 is TGTGCCAGCAAACAGGACAGGGGCAATCAGCCCCAGCATTTT.

The J gene is TRBJ1-2, the V gene TRBV7-2, with a tentative D call TRBD1 (6 bases). CDR1 and CDR2 from the germline V gene are SGHTA and FQGNSA. Trimming cost V 1 base and J 7 bases, with 13 bases left between them. This CDR3 contains 14 residues. CDR3 DNA sequence: TGTGCCAGCAGCTTAGGTCGGGGGCAACGTGGCTACACCTTC. Amino acid sequence: CASSLGRGQRGYTF.

The chain links TRBV5-1 to TRBJ2-7; 10 bases are a match to TRBD1. This CDR3 has 15 amino acids. The junction had 6 bases not matched to a gene; V was cut back by 5 bases and J by 1 base. CDR1 SGHRS and CDR2 YFSETQ come from the germline V gene. The CDR3 DNA follows: TGCGCCAGCAGAACCGGGACAGGGGCTTCCTACGAGCAGTACTTC. This codes for CASRTGTGASYEQYF.

The rearrangement uses TRBV7-9 and TRBJ2-5; possibly TRBD2 for D (5 bases). This CDR3 spans 15 amino acids. CDR1 and CDR2 (germline): SEHNR, FQNEAQ (reference sequence). V was shortened by 3 bases and J by 5 bases, with 16 bases between the two germline ends. The CDR3 here is CASSFFGEQGETQYF. CDR3 coding DNA: TGTGCCAGCAGCTTTTTCGGGGAGCAAGGGGAGACCCAGTACTTC.

This clone came up a few times. The V call is TRBV7-9, the J call TRBJ1-1, with D possibly TRBD1 on 5 matching bases. The CDR3 covers 14 residues. Trimming took off 3 bases at V and 4 bases at J, with 12 bases between the two ends. Looked up from germline, CDR1 is SEHNR and CDR2 is FQNEAQ (reference sequence). The CDR3 loop reads CASSLSQGSTEAFF. The CDR3 DNA follows: TGTGCCAGCAGCTTGAGTCAGGGTAGCACTGAAGCTTTCTTT.

The chain is built from TRBV19 and TRBJ2-7; 8 positions match TRBD1. Trimming cost V 10 bases and J 2 bases; bases outside gene matches: 13. Looked up from germline, CDR1 is LNHDA and CDR2 is SQIVND (reference sequence). This CDR3 is built from 15 residues. This CDR3 is CATLLRTGSAYEQYF. As DNA, the CDR3 is TGTGCCACTTTACTAAGGACAGGGAGTGCCTACGAGCAGTACTTC.

The gene calls are TRBV29-1 and TRBJ1-1; D might be TRBD1 (5 bases). This CDR3 has 12 amino acids. Per germline, CDR1 SQVTM and CDR2 ANQGSEA. Trimming shortened V by 4 bases and J by 5 bases, and 11 bases separated the two germline ends. This CDR3 reads CSVVVQGTEAFF. DNA of the CDR3: TGCAGCGTTGTAGTTCAGGGTACTGAAGCTTTCTTT.

The rearrangement links TRBV11-2 to TRBJ1-2; 8 bases fit TRBD1. CDR3 length: 15 amino acids. Germline CDR1 SGHAT, CDR2 FQNNGV. The V and J ends lost 0 bases and 8 bases, in that order; junction bases with no gene match: 8. For the CDR3, the DNA is TGTGCCAGCAGCTTAGAGTTTCAGGGGGCGCGAGGCTACACCTTC. This gives the protein CASSLEFQGARGYTF.

This clone was detected a few times. The chain is built from TRBV29-1 and TRBJ2-2; D uncertain. The CDR3 is 15 amino acids. Trimming pared 4 bases from V and 2 bases from J, leaving 14 bases between. Per germline, CDR1 SQVTM and CDR2 ANQGSEA. The CDR3 sequence: CSVGLLWGNTGELFF. The CDR3 bases are TGCAGCGTTGGGCTCCTGTGGGGAAACACCGGGGAGCTGTTTTTT.

Only one count was recorded for this clone. The V gene is TRBV28, the J gene TRBJ1-1, with D perhaps TRBD1 (5 bases). The CDR3 sequence is 13 residues long. The germline gives CDR1 MDHEN, CDR2 SYDVKM. V lost 8 bases and J lost 1, with 11 bases in between. This CDR3 reads CASLGQGNTEAFF. The CDR3 DNA reads TGTGCCAGCCTTGGCCAGGGGAACACTGAAGCTTTCTTT.

The rearrangement joins TRBV7-2 to TRBJ2-5, with 13 bases identical to TRBD2. V lost 5 bases, J lost 5 bases, and 5 bases stayed unmatched. The germline CDR1 and CDR2 sequences are SGHTA and FQGNSA. The length of the CDR3 is 15 residues. CDR3 nucleotides: TGTGCCAGCAGCACTAGCGGGGGGGCCTGGGAGACCCAGTACTTC. It codes for CASSTSGGAWETQYF. The whole variable domain, remainder taken from reference TRBV7-2 and TRBJ2-5, is GAGVSQSPSNKVTEKGKDVELRCDPISGHTALYWYRQSLGQGLEFLIYFQGNSAPDKSGLPSDRFSAERTGGSVSTLTIQRTQQEDSAVYLCASSTSGGAWETQYFGPGTRLLVL.

The V and J genes are TRBV5-1 and TRBJ2-1; D not resolved. CDR3 length: 11 residues. The germline V gene encodes CDR1 SGHRS and CDR2 YFSETQ. V was shortened by 4 bases and J by 6 bases, with 5 bases between the two germline ends. The DNA for the CDR3 is TGCGCCAGCAGCCTATTCAATGAGCAGTTCTTC. Its protein product is CASSLFNEQFF.

This clone was observed once. The rearrangement joins TRBV27 to TRBJ2-1, with D unclear. Trimming left V 3 bases short and J 4 bases short, with 4 bases between. The CDR3 contains 12 residues. Germline loops: CDR1 MNHEY, CDR2 SMNVEV (reference sequence). CDR3 amino acids: CASSFGYNEQFF. CDR3 nucleotide sequence: TGTGCCAGCAGTTTTGGGTACAATGAGCAGTTCTTC.

This clone has a handful of counts. The chain links TRBV7-2 to TRBJ1-5; 8 positions agree with TRBD1. Germline V gene sequence: CDR1 SGHTA, CDR2 FQGNSA. V shed 4 bases, J shed 2 bases, and the junction held 4 bases outside the gene matches. The CDR3 extends over 15 amino acids. The CDR3 loop is CASSSPGGGNQPQHF. In DNA, the CDR3 is TGTGCCAGCAGCTCTCCAGGGGGCGGCAATCAGCCCCAGCATTTT.

The CDR3 DNA follows: TGTGCCAGCAGTGAATGGGGCACAGATACGCAGTATTTT. Amino acid sequence: CASSEWGTDTQYF. This chain joins TRBV25-1 and TRBJ2-3; D not resolved. Trimming stripped 1 base from V and 1 base from J, with 3 bases between. The CDR3 has 13 amino acids. Germline-derived CDR1 and CDR2 are MGHDK and SYGVNS.

This clone occurred once. The rearrangement uses TRBV27 and TRBJ2-5, with no clear D. This CDR3 has 13 residues. V was shortened by 5 bases and J by 5 bases, with 12 bases between the two germline ends. The germline V gene encodes CDR1 MNHEY and CDR2 SMNVEV (reference sequence). The CDR3 DNA reads as TGTGCCAGCAGTGCCACAGCGCGGGAGACCCAGTACTTC. Translated: CASSATARETQYF.

The chain recombines TRBV4-1 with TRBJ2-2; tentatively, D is TRBD2 (7 bases). The CDR3 covers 14 residues. CDR1 and CDR2 from the germline V gene are MGHRA and YSYEKL. V lost 0 bases and J 6 bases, leaving 8 bases between the germline ends. Here the CDR3 reads CASSQEGGAGELFF. The CDR3 DNA follows: TGCGCCAGCAGCCAAGAAGGGGGGGCCGGGGAGCTGTTTTTT.